These 18 T cell receptor beta chains were sequenced from one sample in a study of cytomegalovirus exposure and HLA in healthy donors. The PCR had 60 Vbeta and 13 Jbeta primers. Assay: immunoSEQ multiplex PCR; the TCRdb copy retains only in-frame clones and omits some. The data show 60,000 to 85,000 clones, roughly 70% seen once. The sample was PBMCs. Receptors originate from a man aged 55 to 70 in good health and CMV-seropositive.

The rearrangement links TRBV19 to TRBJ2-1; 8 bases are shared with TRBD2. Germline V CDR1 and CDR2: LNHDA, SQIVND (reference sequence). The V gene end was trimmed by 7 bases and the J gene end by 8 bases; junction bases not matched to a gene: 10. This CDR3 has 14 residues. The DNA for the CDR3 is TGTGCCAGTAAAAGAAAGAGCGGGAGCGATGAGCAGTTCTTC. Amino acid sequence: CASKRKSGSDEQFF.

This clone was picked up a small number of times. The CDR3 bases are TGCGCCAGCAGCTTGGGGCAGTCCGGGGGAGAGACCCAGTACTTC. Protein: CASSLGQSGGETQYF. This rearrangement joins TRBV5-1 to TRBJ2-5; TRBD2 is a possible D gene (6 bases). Deletions cut 0 bases from V and 4 bases from J, with 13 bases between. The CDR3 spans 15 residues. From germline, CDR1 is SGHRS and CDR2 YFSETQ.

This clone was picked up a small number of times. J is TRBJ2-1 and V is TRBV25-1; 7 bases agree with TRBD2. Trimming at V came to 6 bases and at J to 9 bases, leaving 8 bases not matched to a gene. This CDR3 region has 13 residues. Germline V gene lookup returns CDR1 MGHDK and CDR2 SYGVNS. The CDR3 loop reads CASSDWGGGEQFF. The CDR3 DNA sequence: TGTGCCAGCAGCGACTGGGGGGGAGGTGAGCAGTTCTTC.

The genes are TRBV6-5 and TRBJ2-7; maybe TRBD2 (6 bases). Trimming removed 6 bases at V and 2 bases at J, with 14 bases between. The CDR3 consists of 14 residues. CDR1 is MNHEY, CDR2 SVGAGI, per germline. The CDR3 DNA sequence: TGTGCCAGCAGCCGAACACGGGAGACCTACGAGCAGTACTTC. This gives the protein CASSRTRETYEQYF.

This chain links TRBV7-8 with TRBJ1-1, with 8 positions matching TRBD1. CDR3 length equals 13 residues. With 3 bases clipped from V and 7 bases from J, the junction kept 4 bases outside the gene matches. Germline CDR1 SGHVS, CDR2 FQNEAQ. CDR3 in amino acids: CASSLDRENEAFF. In nucleotides, the CDR3 is TGTGCCAGCAGCTTGGACAGGGAAAATGAAGCTTTCTTT.

The V gene is TRBV5-1, the J gene TRBJ2-1; 8 bases agree with TRBD1. The CDR3 extends over 18 amino acids. Trimming cost V 3 bases and J 2 bases; bases outside gene matches: 13. CDR1 and CDR2 (germline): SGHRS, YFSETQ. The CDR3 loop is CASSSTGSQGVTYNEQFF. CDR3 DNA sequence: TGCGCCAGCAGCTCTACAGGGTCACAGGGGGTGACCTACAATGAGCAGTTCTTC.

J is TRBJ2-5 and V is TRBV5-1, with 8 bases identical to TRBD2. Trimming cost V 2 bases and J 3 bases; bases outside gene matches: 0. The CDR3 has 13 residues. The germline CDR1 and CDR2 sequences are SGHRS and YFSETQ. The CDR3, as DNA: TGCGCCAGCAGCTTCGGGGGGGAAGAGACCCAGTACTTC. It specifies CASSFGGEETQYF.

V and J are TRBV11-2 and TRBJ2-3; the D gene is possibly TRBD2 (6 bases). The CDR3 is made up of 14 amino acids. Deletions cut 5 bases from V and 4 bases from J, with 13 bases between. Looked up from germline, CDR1 is SGHAT and CDR2 is FQNNGV. The DNA of the CDR3 is TGTGCCAGCAGCCAACCGAGGGACTCAGATACGCAGTATTTT. Translation: CASSQPRDSDTQYF.

CDR3 nucleotides: TGTGCCAGCAGTTTATCGAGAGTGGGGGGGGCTTTCTTT. As protein: CASSLSRVGGAFF. This chain links TRBV27 with TRBJ1-1; the D gene is possibly TRBD1 (5 bases). This CDR3 comprises 13 residues. Germline V gene data show CDR1 as MNHEY and CDR2 as SMNVEV (reference sequence). V was pared by 0 bases and J by 11 bases, with 13 bases between.

The chain combines TRBV2 with TRBJ2-6; 12 positions agree with TRBD1. Germline CDR1 and CDR2: SNHLY and FYNNEI. V dropped 4 bases and J dropped 2; count of bases not matched to a gene: 3. The CDR3 length is 17 residues. The CDR3, as DNA: TGTGCCAGCAGTGGGTGGGACAGGGGGCCTGGGGCCAACGTCCTGACTTTC. Encoded protein: CASSGWDRGPGANVLTF.

The chain has TRBV7-3 and TRBJ2-2, with 9 bases aligning to TRBD2. The CDR3 sequence is 16 residues long. Trimming removed 5 bases from V and 6 bases from J; junction bases left unmatched: 10. Looked up from germline, CDR1 is SGHTA and CDR2 is FQGTGA. The CDR3: CASSTGLAGPSGELFF. CDR3 nucleotide sequence: TGTGCCAGCAGCACCGGGCTAGCGGGACCCTCCGGGGAGCTGTTTTTT. Full variable domain (outside the CDR3, taken from reference TRBV7-3 and TRBJ2-2): GAGVSQTPSNKVTEKGKYVELRCDPISGHTALYWYRQSLGQGPEFLIYFQGTGAADDSGLPNDRFFAVRPEGSVSTLKIQRTERGDSAVYLCASSTGLAGPSGELFFGEGSRLTVL.

The chain has TRBV29-1 and TRBJ2-6, with D tentatively TRBD1 (5 bases). Germline V gives CDR1 SQVTM, CDR2 ANQGSEA. The length of the CDR3 is 15 residues. Trimming cost V 1 base and J 0 bases, with 7 bases left between them. The CDR3 nucleotides read TGCAGCGTTGAAGGCAGGGCCTCTGGGGCCAACGTCCTGACTTTC. Amino acid sequence: CSVEGRASGANVLTF.

This clone turned up a few times. This chain links TRBV5-1 with TRBJ1-4; 8 bases fit TRBD1. Trimming at V came to 3 bases and at J to 8 bases, leaving 9 bases not matched to a gene. Germline CDR1 SGHRS, CDR2 YFSETQ. The CDR3 is made up of 15 amino acids. In DNA form, the CDR3 reads TGCGCCAGCAGCTCTGCAGGGGGCACAGGAGAAAAACTGTTTTTT. It specifies CASSSAGGTGEKLFF.

V is TRBV19 and J is TRBJ2-1; 8 nucleotides align to TRBD2. Per germline, CDR1 LNHDA and CDR2 SQIVND (reference sequence). V shed 7 bases and J 4 bases; nucleotides not matched to a gene: 6. This CDR3 contains 14 residues. CDR3 DNA: TGTGCCAGTATAAGCGGGAGTGAATACAATGAGCAGTTCTTC. Residues: CASISGSEYNEQFF.

This clone occurred once. The rearrangement uses TRBV9 and TRBJ2-7, with a possible D match to TRBD2 (6 bases). Germline values: CDR1 SGDLS, CDR2 YYNGEE. The CDR3 runs 16 residues. The germline V and J ends were trimmed by 2 bases and 5 bases, with 20 bases remaining between them. The CDR3 loop reads CASSVGLSGPFHEQYF. Here the CDR3 DNA reads TGTGCCAGCAGCGTGGGCCTTAGCGGCCCCTTCCACGAGCAGTACTTC.

This sequence joins TRBV29-1 and TRBJ2-1; 14 bases map to TRBD2. Germline loops: CDR1 SQVTM, CDR2 ANQGSEA. The CDR3 runs 16 residues. V gave up 3 bases and J gave up 3 bases; unmatched junction bases: 4. This CDR3 reads CSVDGLAGGLYNEQFF. CDR3 bases: TGCAGCGTTGACGGACTAGCGGGAGGACTCTACAATGAGCAGTTCTTC.

This chain connects TRBV4-1 to TRBJ2-7, with 8 bases fitting TRBD1. Germline V lookup: CDR1 MGHRA, CDR2 YSYEKL. This CDR3 spans 15 amino acids. J lost 3 bases, V lost 5 bases, and 9 bases had no gene match. The CDR3 sequence is CASSSRQGSYYEQYF. The CDR3 DNA follows: TGCGCCAGCAGCTCTCGACAGGGGAGCTACTACGAGCAGTACTTC.

This chain connects TRBV28 to TRBJ1-5, with TRBD1 matching 7 bases. Germline CDR1 and CDR2: MDHEN and SYDVKM. CDR3 length: 17 residues. The trim removed 5 bases at V and 4 bases at J, leaving 14 bases unmatched. CDR3 in amino acids: CASSRGSTGAANQPQHF. CDR3 DNA sequence: TGTGCCAGCAGTAGGGGTTCAACAGGGGCGGCAAATCAGCCCCAGCATTTT.